The 29 T cell receptor beta chains in this list originate from one sample, sequenced in a study of cytomegalovirus exposure and HLA in healthy donors. The table came from immunoSEQ multiplex PCR; TCRdb's copy has only in-frame clones and leaves some out. The sample lists more than 45,000 clones; roughly 89% were seen once. The specimen was PBMCs. The receptor source for this set is a woman aged 18-30 years in good health and CMV-seronegative.

This clone was picked up one time. V gene TRBV19 combines with J gene TRBJ1-6; TRBD1 matches at 7 bases. V gave up 5 bases and J gave up 7 bases; unmatched junction bases: 5. The CDR3 extends over 14 amino acids. CDR1 and CDR2 from the germline V gene are LNHDA and SQIVND (reference sequence). CDR3 bases: TGTGCCAGTAGTGTCCGGGACAGAAATTCACCCCTCCACTTT. Translating it yields CASSVRDRNSPLHF.

This rearrangement joins TRBV4-1 to TRBJ1-5, with TRBD1 identical over 8 bases. The V and J ends lost 0 bases and 4 bases, in that order; junction bases with no gene match: 11. CDR1 is MGHRA, CDR2 YSYEKL, per germline. The CDR3 has 18 amino acids. The CDR3 sequence is CASSQEIGQGRVNQPQHF. The DNA for the CDR3 is TGCGCCAGCAGCCAAGAAATAGGACAGGGCCGGGTTAATCAGCCCCAGCATTTT.

V is TRBV21-1 and J is TRBJ1-3. TRBV21-1 corresponds to a pseudogene. The CDR3 extends over 15 amino acids. CDR3 bases: TGTGCCAGCGCCATGGAGGGGAGCCCTGGAAACACCATATATTTT. It encodes CASAMEGSPGNTIYF.

This rearrangement joins TRBV19 to TRBJ1-1, with D possibly TRBD1 on 6 matching bases. The CDR3 is made up of 14 amino acids. Trimming left V 2 bases short and J 1 base short, with 8 bases between. CDR1 and CDR2 from the germline V gene are LNHDA and SQIVND (reference sequence). Here the CDR3 DNA reads TGTGCCAGTAGTATAACACAGGGGAACACTGAAGCTTTCTTT. It codes for CASSITQGNTEAFF.

The chain joins TRBV19 to TRBJ2-2; no clear D. The CDR3 length is 15 residues. V was trimmed by 1 base and J by 2 bases, leaving 8 bases between them. CDR1 LNHDA and CDR2 SQIVND come from the germline V gene (reference sequence). CDR3 amino acids: CASSIGGLNTGELFF. CDR3 coding DNA: TGTGCCAGTAGTATAGGTGGCCTTAACACCGGGGAGCTGTTTTTT.

The chain combines TRBV14 with TRBJ1-6, with a weak D call TRBD1 (5 bases). Germline assignment: CDR1 SGHDN and CDR2 FVKESK. Trimming took 3 bases from V and 7 from J, leaving 10 bases between them. The CDR3 is made up of 14 amino acids. CDR3 bases: TGTGCCAGCAGCCAGGGACTTCGGAATTCACCCCTCCACTTT. It is translated as CASSQGLRNSPLHF.

The rearrangement uses TRBV6-5 and TRBJ2-7, with 12 nucleotides matching TRBD2. Unmatched junction bases numbered 4, after V lost 4 bases and J lost 3 bases. CDR3 length equals 15 residues. Germline V CDR1 and CDR2: MNHEY, SVGAGI. The CDR3 loop reads CASSSLAGGVYEQYF. The CDR3 nucleotides are TGTGCCAGCAGTTCTCTAGCGGGGGGGGTCTACGAGCAGTACTTC.

The V and J genes are TRBV5-6 and TRBJ2-7; 8 bases align to TRBD1. CDR3 size: 14 residues. Germline lookup yields CDR1 SGHDT and CDR2 YYEEEE. The V and J ends lost 3 bases and 2 bases, in that order; junction bases with no gene match: 4. The DNA for the CDR3 is TGTGCCAGCAGCTACCGGGACAGGCCCTACGAGCAGTACTTC. Translation: CASSYRDRPYEQYF.

The chain uses TRBV28 and TRBJ2-3; D possibly corresponds to TRBD2 (7 bases). Trimming cost V 6 bases and J 1 base, with 35 bases left between them. This CDR3 contains 22 residues. The germline V gene has CDR1 MDHEN and CDR2 SYDVKM. The CDR3 nucleotides are TGTGCCAGCAGATTTAATACCGGGACAACCCTGCAGCGGGGCCAGGGCACAGATACGCAGTATTTT. Its translation: CASRFNTGTTLQRGQGTDTQYF. Together with reference TRBV28 and TRBJ2-3, the CDR3 gives the full variable domain: DVKVTQSSRYLVKRTGEKVFLECVQDMDHENMFWYRQDPGLGLRLIYFSYDVKMKEKGDIPEGYSVSREKKERFSLILESASTNQTSMYLCASRFNTGTTLQRGQGTDTQYFGPGTRLTVL.

V is TRBV28 and J is TRBJ2-2; TRBD2 matches 9 bases. Germline V lookup: CDR1 MDHEN, CDR2 SYDVKM. V lost 5 bases to trimming and J lost 5 bases; unmatched junction nucleotides: 9. This CDR3 region has 16 residues. CDR3 DNA: TGTGCCAGCAGTCCCCCGGGTAGCGGGAGAACCGGGGAGCTGTTTTTT. It specifies CASSPPGSGRTGELFF.

This clone was seen a single time. The chain joins TRBV27 to TRBJ2-7, with a tentative D call TRBD2 (5 bases). CDR1 is MNHEY and CDR2 is SMNVEV in the germline V gene (reference sequence). Trimming took 2 bases from V and 4 from J, leaving 15 bases between them. The CDR3 spans 15 residues. The CDR3 DNA reads TGTGCCAGCAGTTTAGGTAGGGCGGGCGTGTACGAGCAGTACTTC. This translates into CASSLGRAGVYEQYF.

The J gene is TRBJ2-7, the V gene TRBV27; 10 bases align to TRBD1. V was clipped by 5 bases and J by 3 bases; unmatched bases: 4. Germline-derived CDR1 and CDR2 are MNHEY and SMNVEV (reference sequence). This CDR3 is built from 14 residues. CDR3 nucleotides: TGTGCCAGCAGTCCGGGGACAGGGGACTACGAGCAGTACTTC. Residues: CASSPGTGDYEQYF.

This clone was seen more than once but under ten times. The gene calls are TRBV28 and TRBJ1-4; D gene uncertain. This CDR3 region has 14 residues. Germline V gene data show CDR1 as MDHEN and CDR2 as SYDVKM. V lost 3 bases to trimming and J lost 7 bases, with 12 bases between them. The CDR3 DNA follows: TGTGCCAGCAGTTTCGGCGGGGAGGGTGAAAAACTGTTTTTT. It translates to CASSFGGEGEKLFF.

The V gene is TRBV29-1, the J gene TRBJ2-5; 10 nucleotides agree with TRBD1. V lost 6 bases and J lost 3; bases outside the gene matches: 10. The germline gives CDR1 SQVTM, CDR2 ANQGSEA. The CDR3 extends over 15 amino acids. CDR3 amino acids: CSVAAGTGVKETQYF. The CDR3 DNA sequence: TGCAGCGTGGCGGCCGGGACAGGGGTCAAAGAGACCCAGTACTTC.

The CDR3 coding sequence is TGTGCCAGTGGCGGGACAGGGGGCGGCATGGTGGCTTTCTTT. Translated: CASGGTGGGMVAFF. The chain has TRBV19 and TRBJ1-1, with 12 bases lining up with TRBD1. The CDR3 totals 14 residues. Germline V gene lookup returns CDR1 LNHDA and CDR2 SQIVND (reference sequence). The J segment lost 11 bases and the V segment lost 8 bases, leaving 12 bases of the junction unmatched.

The chain links TRBV18 to TRBJ2-5; D gene uncertain. Trimming took off 6 bases at V and 4 bases at J, with 9 bases between the two ends. Germline CDR1 KGHSH, CDR2 LQKENI. The CDR3 is 12 residues long. The CDR3 region is CASSPNLETQYF. The CDR3 region has the DNA TGTGCCAGCTCCCCTAATTTAGAGACCCAGTACTTC.

V and J are TRBV13 and TRBJ2-1, with no clear D. Germline-derived CDR1 and CDR2 are PRHDT and FYEKMQ (reference sequence). V dropped 3 bases and J dropped 4 bases, with 7 bases sitting between them. This CDR3 is built from 13 residues. The CDR3 region has the DNA TGTGCCAGCAGCTTGGGCCAATACAATGAGCAGTTCTTC. Translating gives CASSLGQYNEQFF.

This chain connects TRBV10-3 to TRBJ2-7; 10 bases fit TRBD2. With V trimmed by 3 bases and J by 3 bases, 2 bases remained unmatched. The CDR3 has 14 residues. Germline V gives CDR1 ENHRY, CDR2 SYGVKD. Written as DNA, the CDR3 is TGTGCCATCAGTGACAGCGGGGGGGGCTACGAGCAGTACTTC. This codes for CAISDSGGGYEQYF.

This clone was seen only once. The chain uses TRBV7-2 and TRBJ2-5; 9 bases map to TRBD2. The CDR3 sequence is 14 residues long. Trimming at V came to 6 bases and at J to 2 bases, leaving 4 bases not matched to a gene. Per the germline V gene, CDR1 is SGHTA and CDR2 is FQGNSA. CDR3: CASRLTSGQETQYF. The CDR3 DNA sequence: TGTGCCAGCAGATTGACTAGCGGACAAGAGACCCAGTACTTC.

The V gene is TRBV7-8, the J gene TRBJ1-1, with 7 bases matching TRBD1. The CDR3 spans 17 residues. Germline loops: CDR1 SGHVS, CDR2 FQNEAQ. Trimming took 2 bases from V and 0 from J; bases not matched to a gene: 9. CDR3 loop: CASSLLQGLTMNTEAFF. CDR3 bases: TGTGCCAGCAGCTTATTACAGGGGCTAACTATGAACACTGAAGCTTTCTTT.

V is TRBV13 and J is TRBJ2-1, with D possibly matching TRBD2 (6 bases). This CDR3 has 14 amino acids. V gave up 6 bases and J gave up 1 base, with 10 bases separating them. Germline CDR1 and CDR2: PRHDT and FYEKMQ (reference sequence). CDR3 nucleotide sequence: TGTGCCAGCAGGGGGGGACTGTCCTACAATGAGCAGTTCTTC. It translates to CASRGGLSYNEQFF.

The chain has TRBV18 and TRBJ1-2; 7 bases agree with TRBD1. The CDR3 contains 14 residues. V was clipped by 2 bases and J by 7 bases; unmatched bases: 7. From germline, CDR1 is KGHSH and CDR2 LQKENI. The CDR3 sequence: CASSPTQAGGGYTF. The DNA for the CDR3 is TGTGCCAGCTCACCAACCCAGGCAGGGGGTGGCTACACCTTC.

V is TRBV4-3 and J is TRBJ2-3; D might be TRBD2 (6 bases). This CDR3 has 15 residues. The germline CDR1 and CDR2 sequences are LGHNA and YSLEER. Trimming took off 0 bases at V and 4 bases at J, with 11 bases between the two ends. This chain's CDR3 is CASSQEAGRSDTQYF. CDR3 sequence (DNA): TGCGCCAGCAGCCAAGAGGCGGGAAGGTCAGATACGCAGTATTTT.

Note on this clone: At the DNA level, this CDR3 is encoded by other sequences in the same sample as well. The V and J genes are TRBV9 and TRBJ1-1; tentative D call: TRBD1 (5 bases). The CDR3 contains 14 residues. Trimming shortened V by 3 bases and J by 0 bases, and 9 bases separated the two germline ends. CDR1 is SGDLS, CDR2 YYNGEE, per germline. CDR3 protein: CASSARQLNTEAFF. The CDR3 bases are TGTGCCAGCAGCGCTCGACAGCTGAACACTGAAGCTTTCTTT.

The rearrangement joins TRBV6-6 to TRBJ1-2, with D perhaps TRBD1 (5 bases). The germline CDR1 and CDR2 sequences are MNHNY and SVGAGI (reference sequence). The CDR3 totals 13 residues. V shed 2 bases and J shed 7 bases, with 11 bases lying between them. The CDR3: CASSYSGGGGYTF. The CDR3 nucleotides are TGTGCCAGCAGTTACAGCGGGGGTGGTGGCTACACCTTC.

As regards this clone: The junction departs from germline at one end; a sequencing error may be responsible. The rearrangement uses TRBV18 and TRBJ1-3, with 9 bases that match TRBD1. Germline-derived CDR1 and CDR2 are KGHSH and LQKENI. The CDR3 has 16 amino acids. The CDR3 nucleotides are TGTGCCAGCTCTCCACCACAGGGGGCAACGGGAAACACCATATATTTT. This translates into CASSPPQGATGNTIYF.

V usage is TRBV11-3 and J usage is TRBJ2-1, with 8 bases identical to TRBD2. The CDR3 extends over 18 amino acids. Trimming at V came to 0 bases and at J to 6 bases, leaving 13 bases not matched to a gene. Per germline, CDR1 SGHNT and CDR2 YENEEA. CDR3 protein: CASSLDQGGTSLVNEQFF. CDR3 in DNA: TGTGCCAGCAGCTTAGACCAGGGCGGGACTAGTTTGGTCAATGAGCAGTTCTTC.

This rearrangement joins TRBV7-9 to TRBJ1-3; weak D call: TRBD1 (5 bases). Germline CDR1 reads SEHNR; CDR2 reads FQNEAQ (reference sequence). V lost 4 bases to trimming and J lost 0 bases, with 13 bases between them. The CDR3 has 16 amino acids. The CDR3 DNA follows: TGTGCCAGCAGCTCTCGGGGGGGGAGCTCTGGAAACACCATATATTTT. It yields the protein CASSSRGGSSGNTIYF.

This chain connects TRBV7-3 to TRBJ2-2; the D is unclear. The CDR3 spans 13 residues. V dropped 6 bases and J dropped 5 bases, with 10 bases sitting between them. Germline loops: CDR1 SGHTA, CDR2 FQGTGA. CDR3 loop: CASRPQNTGELFF. CDR3 sequence (DNA): TGTGCCAGCAGGCCACAGAATACCGGGGAGCTGTTTTTT.